A single TCR beta chain is shown here with its context. What it binds is unknown. Researchers ran the PCR with 60 Vbeta and 13 Jbeta primers. Sequencing used immunoSEQ multiplex PCR; TCRdb keeps in-frame clones, though not all of them. The top ten hold around 10% of the sample, which has 65,000 to 85,000 clones, about 70% seen once. These data come from a study of cytomegalovirus exposure and HLA in healthy donors. Overall study findings and caveats: The study found most TCR sequences rare, yet found some public TCRs in many donors. In a later analysis, parvovirus B19, influenza, CMV and Epstein-Barr virus appeared linked to several top co-occurrence clusters.

This CDR3 spans 16 amino acids. V trimming: 6 bases; J trimming: 5 bases; junction bases outside the gene matches: 14. Germline assignment: CDR1 WSHSY and CDR2 SAAADI. The chain uses TRBV10-2 and TRBJ2-5, with 8 bases lining up with TRBD2. The TCR was taken from a male donor in good health and CMV-seropositive. Sample: PBMCs. CDR3 protein: CASSPFAGGLGETQYF. CDR3 DNA: TGCGCCAGCAGCCCGTTTGCGGGGGGACTCGGGGAGACCCAGTACTTC.